Presented here are 21 T cell receptor beta chains from one specimen sequenced in a study of cytomegalovirus exposure and HLA in healthy donors (dated 2017 in TCRdb). The library was prepared using the immunoSEQ multiplex PCR assay. A mixture of 60 forward primers for TCR Vbeta segments and 13 reverse primers for TCR Jbeta segments was used in the multiplex PCR. TCRdb took over this immuneACCESS table, retaining in-frame rearrangements with V and J assigned. Such tables are incomplete; in checked studies, under half of the missing clones stem from an unresolved V gene, and the remainder is unexplained. Across this sample there are some 160,000 clones, with approximately 80% seen only once. 1.4% to 1.5% of the sample is taken by the ten largest. Sequencing was carried out using PBMCs. These receptors were obtained from a male donor in good health and CMV-seronegative.

This clone was picked up a small number of times. The rearrangement uses TRBV19 and TRBJ2-7, with D unresolved. The CDR3 sequence is 13 residues long. With 6 bases removed from V and 0 bases from J, the gap between germline ends came to 9 bases. Germline CDR1 reads LNHDA; CDR2 reads SQIVND (reference sequence). This CDR3 reads CASSDLSSYEQYF. The CDR3 DNA is TGTGCCAGTAGCGACTTGAGCTCCTACGAGCAGTACTTC.

This chain links TRBV5-1 with TRBJ2-3, with 9 bases lining up with TRBD2. The CDR3 runs to 15 residues. Germline trimming cut 0 bases from V and 4 bases from J; bases unmatched to any gene: 3. The germline CDR1 and CDR2 sequences are SGHRS and YFSETQ. CDR3 DNA: TGCGCCAGCAGCTTGGGGGGGACTAGCCCAGATACGCAGTATTTT. Residues: CASSLGGTSPDTQYF.

This chain joins TRBV21-1 and TRBJ2-5; TRBD1, the table's D call, lacks a check against the DNA. TRBV21-1 has pseudogene status. The CDR3 length is 13 residues. This CDR3 is CATPSTAFYERYF. The DNA for the CDR3 is TGTGCCACCCCCTCGACAGCCTTTTACGAGCGGTACTTC.

In its sample, this clone was seen once. This chain links TRBV5-4 with TRBJ2-2; 11 bases agree with TRBD1. The CDR3 consists of 15 residues. Trimming cost V 4 bases and J 7 bases; bases outside gene matches: 6. Germline-derived CDR1 and CDR2 are SGHNT and YYREEE (reference sequence). This CDR3 reads CASSVGQGAIGELFF. The DNA for the CDR3 is TGTGCCAGCAGCGTCGGACAGGGGGCGATCGGGGAGCTGTTTTTT. The full variable domain, rest sourced from reference TRBV5-4 and TRBJ2-2, is ETGVTQSPTHLIKTRGQQVTLRCSSQSGHNTVSWYQQALGQGPQFIFQYYREEENGRGNFPPRFSGLQFPNYSSELNVNALELDDSALYLCASSVGQGAIGELFFGEGSRLTVL.

V is TRBV5-1 and J is TRBJ1-1; D unclear. The CDR3 loop spans 13 amino acids. V was trimmed by 3 bases and J by 1 base, leaving 7 bases between them. Per germline, CDR1 SGHRS and CDR2 YFSETQ. The CDR3, as DNA: TGCGCCAGCAGCTATCAGGAGAACACTGAAGCTTTCTTT. This codes for CASSYQENTEAFF.

The CDR3 reads CASSPPGGRNTEAFF. In nucleotides, the CDR3 is TGTGCCAGCAGTCCTCCAGGGGGGCGGAACACTGAAGCTTTCTTT. The chain carries TRBV28 and TRBJ1-1; TRBD1 matches 7 bases. With 5 bases clipped from V and 1 base from J, the junction kept 7 bases outside the gene matches. Germline loops: CDR1 MDHEN, CDR2 SYDVKM. This CDR3 is 15 amino acids long.

The chain combines TRBV6-4 with TRBJ1-1; 9 bases map to TRBD1. With 0 bases clipped from V and 6 bases from J, the junction kept 5 bases outside the gene matches. The CDR3 spans 15 residues. Germline V gene lookup returns CDR1 MRHNA and CDR2 SNTAGT. CDR3 residues: CASSDSPDRGAEAFF. The CDR3 DNA is TGTGCCAGCAGTGACTCGCCGGACAGGGGCGCTGAAGCTTTCTTT.

The rearrangement uses TRBV5-1 and TRBJ2-1; 8 nucleotides agree with TRBD1. The germline V gene has CDR1 SGHRS and CDR2 YFSETQ. After removal of 4 bases from V and 1 base from J, the junction contained 7 bases not matched to a gene. This CDR3 has 16 amino acids. The CDR3 nucleotides are TGCGCCAGCAGCGTCCGGACAGGGATATCCTACAATGAGCAGTTCTTC. Its protein product is CASSVRTGISYNEQFF.

CDR3 bases: TGTGCCAGCAGCTCGACTAGCGGGAGGGTTTTAAATGAGCAGTTCTTC. Protein sequence: CASSSTSGRVLNEQFF. The genes are TRBV7-9 and TRBJ2-1; TRBD2 agrees at 14 bases. The ends lost 4 bases at V and 7 bases at J; junction bases unmatched: 6. Germline values: CDR1 SEHNR, CDR2 FQNEAQ (reference sequence). CDR3 size: 16 residues.

The rearrangement joins TRBV6-5 to TRBJ1-2, with TRBD1 matching over 9 bases. This CDR3 region has 13 residues. Looked up from germline, CDR1 is MNHEY and CDR2 is SVGAGI. V gave up 10 bases and J gave up 8 bases; unmatched junction bases: 11. The CDR3 bases are TGTGCCAACAGCAAAGACAGGGGGGGAGGCTACACCTTC. This codes for CANSKDRGGGYTF.

This clone was observed a handful of times. CDR3 nucleotides: TGTGCCAGCAGCTTGGGAGCGAGCAGGGGAAACACTGAAGCTTTCTTT. Translating gives CASSLGASRGNTEAFF. V and J are TRBV5-4 and TRBJ1-1, with TRBD1 as a possible D gene (6 bases). The length of the CDR3 is 16 residues. Trimming shortened V by 0 bases and J by 2 bases, and 14 bases separated the two germline ends. The germline V gene has CDR1 SGHNT and CDR2 YYREEE (reference sequence).

The chain uses TRBV7-9 and TRBJ2-5; 8 bases are a match to TRBD1. In germline, CDR1 is SEHNR, CDR2 FQNEAQ (reference sequence). CDR3 length: 11 residues. V trimming: 5 bases; J trimming: 10 bases; junction bases outside the gene matches: 3. The CDR3: CASSQQGDQYF. The CDR3 coding sequence is TGTGCCAGCAGCCAACAGGGGGACCAGTACTTC.

V gene TRBV7-2 combines with J gene TRBJ1-2; D call uncertain. Germline assignment: CDR1 SGHTA and CDR2 FQGNSA. Trimming took 4 bases from V and 0 from J, leaving 12 bases between them. This CDR3 has 15 residues. The CDR3 protein is CASSSGVGTNYGYTF. The CDR3 DNA is TGTGCCAGCAGCTCAGGAGTCGGGACTAACTATGGCTACACCTTC.

This chain links TRBV10-3 with TRBJ1-2; 8 bases agree with TRBD1. CDR3 length equals 14 residues. The germline V gene has CDR1 ENHRY and CDR2 SYGVKD. V was clipped by 10 bases and J by 4 bases; unmatched bases: 11. CDR3 sequence (DNA): TGTGCCAGCTGGGAGGCAGGGGGCAGCTATGGCTACACCTTC. Protein: CASWEAGGSYGYTF.

The chain recombines TRBV29-1 with TRBJ1-5; D gene unclear. CDR1 and CDR2 (germline): SQVTM, ANQGSEA. V lost 2 bases and J 2 bases, leaving 4 bases between the germline ends. The CDR3 loop spans 12 amino acids. In DNA, the CDR3 is TGCAGCGTTGAAATAGGCAATCAGCCCCAGCATTTT. Amino acids: CSVEIGNQPQHF.

V usage is TRBV6-5 and J usage is TRBJ1-4; D possibly corresponds to TRBD1 (6 bases). V lost 0 bases and J 7 bases, leaving 12 bases between the germline ends. The CDR3 runs to 15 residues. Per the germline V gene, CDR1 is MNHEY and CDR2 is SVGAGI. In DNA, the CDR3 is TGTGCCAGCAGTTACTCGCAGGGAGGGGGTGAAAAACTGTTTTTT. As protein: CASSYSQGGGEKLFF.

The V gene is TRBV9, the J gene TRBJ2-7; D unresolved. The end of the DNA aligns better with TRBJ2-5, so the J call may be wrong. The germline CDR1 and CDR2 sequences are SGDLS and YYNGEE. The CDR3 is made up of 14 amino acids. The CDR3: CASSVGKFVETQYF. The CDR3 DNA is TGTGCCAGCAGCGTAGGAAAGTTTGTGGAGACCCAGTACTTC.

This chain joins TRBV6-1 and TRBJ2-3, with 9 bases that match TRBD2. Germline V lookup: CDR1 MNHNS, CDR2 SASEGT. This CDR3 contains 15 residues. The J segment lost 1 base and the V segment lost 2 bases, leaving 1 base of the junction unmatched. CDR3 amino acids: CASSEQRGGTDTQYF. The DNA for the CDR3 is TGTGCCAGCAGTGAACAGCGGGGGGGCACAGATACGCAGTATTTT.

In the case of this clone: The junction departs from germline at one end; a sequencing error may be responsible. The chain is built from TRBV5-1 and TRBJ2-5, with 9 positions matching TRBD2. CDR3 length equals 16 residues. The germline V gene encodes CDR1 SGHRS and CDR2 YFSETQ. In DNA form, the CDR3 reads TGCGCCAGCAGCTTGGGGTTAGCGGGAGATCAAGGGACCCAGTACTTC. Translated: CASSLGLAGDQGTQYF. The full variable domain, rest sourced from reference TRBV5-1 and TRBJ2-5, is KAGVTQTPRYLIKTRGQQVTLSCSPISGHRSVSWYQQTPGQGLQFLFEYFSETQRNKGNFPGRFSGRQFSNSRSEMNVSTLELGDSALYLCASSLGLAGDQGTQYFGPGTRLLVL.

The chain uses TRBV7-2 and TRBJ2-3, with 7 positions matching TRBD1. The V gene's germline CDR1 is SGHTA and CDR2 FQGNSA. The CDR3 has 13 amino acids. The ends lost 3 bases at V and 4 bases at J; junction bases unmatched: 1. The CDR3 protein is CASSFRGSDTQYF. CDR3 in DNA: TGTGCCAGCAGCTTCAGGGGGTCAGATACGCAGTATTTT.

V and J are TRBV19 and TRBJ2-1, with 10 bases that match TRBD2. Germline loops: CDR1 LNHDA, CDR2 SQIVND (reference sequence). V was clipped by 4 bases and J by 2 bases; unmatched bases: 11. CDR3 length equals 18 residues. The CDR3 DNA sequence: TGTGCCAGTAGTACTAGGCTAGCGGGAGTGGGTCCCTACAATGAGCAGTTCTTC. The encoded protein is CASSTRLAGVGPYNEQFF.